The following is a T cell receptor (beta chain) sequence with its context. Its antigen remains unknown. The sample belongs to a study of high-grade serous ovarian cancer treatment subgroups. On the study more broadly: Samples averaged approximately 15,000 reads and 7,000 or so unique TCR beta rearrangements. Study-wide results and caveats: Bulk tumor TCR sequencing gave no spatial information. Tumors within one patient showed repertoire similarity of about 0.095 to 0.85.

The protocol was immunoSEQ multiplex PCR, while the TCRdb copy is restricted to in-frame clones and leaves out a portion. The data show under 20,000 clones, under 85% seen once. Tumor tissue was taken before any definitive surgery or chemotherapy was given. This clonotype was obtained from a human donor with high-grade serous ovarian cancer. Sequences were obtained from tumor tissue.

The CDR3: CSVEYWTDYGYTF. The DNA for the CDR3 is TGCAGCGTTGAATACTGGACGGATTATGGCTACACCTTC. The V and J genes are TRBV29-1 and TRBJ1-2; no definite D call. V was shortened by 2 bases and J by 5 bases, with 12 bases between the two germline ends. The CDR3 extends over 13 amino acids. Germline loops: CDR1 SQVTM, CDR2 ANQGSEA. The full variable domain, its missing parts supplied by reference TRBV29-1 and TRBJ1-2, is SAVISQKPSRDICQRGTSLTIQCQVDSQVTMMFWYRQQPGQSLTLIATANQGSEATYESGFVIDKFPISRPNLTFSTLTVSNMSPEDSSIYLCSVEYWTDYGYTFGSGTRLTVV.